This T cell receptor (beta chain) emerged from a study of blood T cell repertoires in COVID-19. The wider study: The United States, Italy and Spain provided the acute and convalescent COVID-19 samples. From T cells, B-cell-depleted T cells, or PBMCs came the material, which was cDNA or gDNA.

Authors' analysis steps: For nucleated cells, counts were estimated from reference gene primer amplification. The assay was immunoSEQ multiplex PCR, and TCRdb's table has in-frame clones only and misses some. That table supplies the V and J calls and clone size; D and trimming were determined from the DNA. The table includes roughly 250,000 clones, approximately 80% detected once. Per germline, CDR1 SGHTA and CDR2 FQGNSA. The V gene end was trimmed by 5 bases and the J gene end by 10 bases; junction bases not matched to a gene: 7. The CDR3 extends over 14 amino acids. The chain couples TRBV7-2 to TRBJ1-6; TRBD1 matches 8 bases. The clonotype originates from a woman aged 60 to 75 with active or convalescent COVID-19. The sample was peripheral blood. The CDR3 coding sequence is TGTGCCAGCAGCGCGGACAGGGTAAACTCACCCCTCCACTTT. Amino acid sequence: CASSADRVNSPLHF.